Below are 10 T cell receptor beta chains sequenced from a single sample in a study of CD8+ T cells in alopecia areata. As the sequencing template, cDNA was produced by extracting RNA and reverse transcribing it. Sequencing used immunoSEQ multiplex PCR; TCRdb keeps in-frame clones, though not all of them. The sample shows around 50,000 clones, 90% to 97% of them seen only once. The sample was CD8+ T cells sorted from blood, taken at week 0. These receptors were taken from a human donor with alopecia areata.

This sequence joins TRBV19 and TRBJ2-1; D perhaps matches TRBD1 (5 bases). The V gene lost 6 bases and the J gene lost 0 bases, with 9 bases spanning the gap. This CDR3 comprises 14 residues. Germline loops: CDR1 LNHDA, CDR2 SQIVND (reference sequence). CDR3 bases: TGTGCCAGTAGCCTGGACACCTCCTACAATGAGCAGTTCTTC. Translated, it gives CASSLDTSYNEQFF.

The rearrangement uses TRBV6-1 and TRBJ2-2; D gene unclear. The CDR3 has 10 residues. Per germline, CDR1 MNHNS and CDR2 SASEGT. V was shortened by 7 bases and J by 6 bases, with 3 bases between the two germline ends. The DNA of the CDR3 is TGTGCCAGCACTGCCGGGGAGCTGTTTTTT. Its translation: CASTAGELFF.

The genes are TRBV4-1 and TRBJ2-1, with 8 bases aligning to TRBD1. V trimming: 0 bases; J trimming: 9 bases; junction bases outside the gene matches: 7. Germline CDR1 MGHRA, CDR2 YSYEKL. This CDR3 spans 15 amino acids. DNA of the CDR3: TGCGCCAGCAGCCAAGAACAGGGGGTTGGCTTTGAGCAGTTCTTC. It codes for CASSQEQGVGFEQFF.

The rearrangement joins TRBV4-1 to TRBJ2-7; 10 nucleotides align to TRBD2. There are 15 residues in the CDR3. V lost 3 bases and J lost 3; bases outside the gene matches: 5. Germline V CDR1 and CDR2: MGHRA, YSYEKL. The CDR3 here is CASSHMASGGYEQYF. CDR3 DNA sequence: TGCGCCAGCAGCCATATGGCTAGCGGGGGCTACGAGCAGTACTTC.

The chain is built from TRBV5-1 and TRBJ2-7; 7 nucleotides line up with TRBD2. Losses at the gene ends were 4 bases for V and 1 base for J; bases not matched to a gene: 11. The CDR3 is made up of 16 amino acids. Germline assignment: CDR1 SGHRS and CDR2 YFSETQ. As DNA, the CDR3 is TGCGCCAGCAGCCCTAAATATCTAGCGGAGTCCTACGAGCAGTACTTC. It translates to CASSPKYLAESYEQYF.

DNA for the CDR3: TGTGCCAGCAGCGTAGGCCCCCGGGACAGCGAGCAGTACTTC. It translates to CASSVGPRDSEQYF. The chain uses TRBV7-9 and TRBJ2-7, with TRBD1 matching over 7 bases. The CDR3 spans 14 residues. The trim removed 5 bases at V and 6 bases at J, leaving 10 bases unmatched. Germline V gene sequence: CDR1 SEHNR, CDR2 FQNEAQ (reference sequence).

The chain combines TRBV4-2 with TRBJ2-7, with 8 bases lining up with TRBD1. The CDR3 sequence is 15 residues long. The germline V gene encodes CDR1 LGHNA and CDR2 YNFKEQ. The junction had 7 bases not matched to a gene; V was cut back by 3 bases and J by 3 bases. CDR3 nucleotide sequence: TGTGCCAGCAGCCAGGAGGACAGGGATCGCTACGAGCAGTACTTC. Its translation: CASSQEDRDRYEQYF.

The chain uses TRBV4-1 and TRBJ2-1, with 12 bases aligning to TRBD2. The CDR3 contains 17 residues. J gave up 2 bases and V 0 bases, and 2 bases lay outside the gene matches. The germline CDR1 and CDR2 sequences are MGHRA and YSYEKL. CDR3 nucleotides: TGCGCCAGCAGCCAAGACCTAGCGGGGGGGCCCTACAATGAGCAGTTCTTC. Translated: CASSQDLAGGPYNEQFF.

The rearrangement links TRBV18 to TRBJ2-3, with 9 positions matching TRBD1. V dropped 0 bases and J dropped 4; count of bases not matched to a gene: 17. This CDR3 is 20 amino acids long. The V gene's germline CDR1 is KGHSH and CDR2 LQKENI. The CDR3 here is CASSPPWGQGRRTVSDTQYF. CDR3 DNA: TGTGCCAGCTCACCACCGTGGGGACAGGGACGAAGAACAGTGTCAGATACGCAGTATTTT.

This chain uses TRBV9 with TRBJ2-7; D may be TRBD1 or TRBD2 (5 bases each). The CDR3 extends over 14 amino acids. V shed 4 bases and J shed 2 bases, with 13 bases lying between them. The germline V gene has CDR1 SGDLS and CDR2 YYNGEE. CDR3 nucleotide sequence: TGTGCCAGCAGCCCCCGGGACGGTGCCTACGAGCAGTACTTC. As protein: CASSPRDGAYEQYF.